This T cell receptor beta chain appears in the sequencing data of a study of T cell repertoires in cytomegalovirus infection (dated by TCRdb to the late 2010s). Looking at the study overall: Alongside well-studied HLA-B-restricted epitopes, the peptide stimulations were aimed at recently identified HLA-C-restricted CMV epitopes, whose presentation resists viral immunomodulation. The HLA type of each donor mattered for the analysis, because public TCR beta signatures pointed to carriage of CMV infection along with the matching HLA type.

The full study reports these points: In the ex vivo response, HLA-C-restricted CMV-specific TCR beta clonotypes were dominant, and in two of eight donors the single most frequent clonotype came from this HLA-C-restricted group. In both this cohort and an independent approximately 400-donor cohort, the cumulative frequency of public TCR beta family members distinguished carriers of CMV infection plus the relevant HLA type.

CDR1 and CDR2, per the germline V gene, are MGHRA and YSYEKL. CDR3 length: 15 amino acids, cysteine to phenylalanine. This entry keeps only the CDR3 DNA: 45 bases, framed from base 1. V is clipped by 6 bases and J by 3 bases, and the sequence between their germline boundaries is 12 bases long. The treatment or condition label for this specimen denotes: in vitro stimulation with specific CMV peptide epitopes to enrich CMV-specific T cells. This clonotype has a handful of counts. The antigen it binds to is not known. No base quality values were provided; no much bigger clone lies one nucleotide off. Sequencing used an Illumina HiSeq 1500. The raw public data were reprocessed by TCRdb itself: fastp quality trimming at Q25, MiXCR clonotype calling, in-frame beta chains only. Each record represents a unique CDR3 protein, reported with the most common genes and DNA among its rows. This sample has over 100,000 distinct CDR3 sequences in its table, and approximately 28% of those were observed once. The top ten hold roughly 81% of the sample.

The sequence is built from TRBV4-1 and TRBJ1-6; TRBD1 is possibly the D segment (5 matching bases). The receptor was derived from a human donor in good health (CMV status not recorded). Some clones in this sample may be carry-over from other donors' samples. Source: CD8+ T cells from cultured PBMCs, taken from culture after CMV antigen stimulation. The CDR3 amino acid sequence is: CASRVQGIYNSPLHF. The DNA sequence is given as TGCGCCAGCAGGGTGCAGGGAATCTATAATTCACCCCTCCACTTT.